Listed here are 12 T cell receptor beta chains from one sample, sequenced in a study of blood T cell repertoires in COVID-19. The protocol was immunoSEQ multiplex PCR, while the TCRdb copy is restricted to in-frame clones and leaves out a portion. The sample lists roughly 160,000 clones, about nine tenths occurring once. Sequencing was carried out using peripheral blood. These TCRs come from a man aged 60-69 years with acute or convalescent COVID-19.

The chain combines TRBV30 with TRBJ1-5; D may be TRBD1 (5 bases). The germline V and J ends were trimmed by 0 bases and 4 bases, with 10 bases remaining between them. From germline, CDR1 is GTSNPN and CDR2 SVGIG (reference sequence). The CDR3 totals 14 residues. CDR3 nucleotides: TGTGCCTGGAGTGTAGACAGCCGGAATCAGCCCCAGCATTTT. Its protein product is CAWSVDSRNQPQHF. Full variable domain (rest looked up from reference TRBV30 and TRBJ1-5): SQTIHQWPATLVQPVGSPLSLECTVEGTSNPNLYWYRQAAGRGLQLLFYSVGIGQISSEVPQNLSASRPQDRQFILSSKKLLLSDSGFYLCAWSVDSRNQPQHFGDGTRLSIL.

Details on this clone: The junction does not match germline at one end; this may be a read error. V usage is TRBV20-1 and J usage is TRBJ1-2; D gene unclear. The CDR3 length is 11 residues. CDR1 DFQATT and CDR2 SNEGSKA come from the germline V gene (reference sequence). The CDR3 protein is CSARRNNGYTF. CDR3 nucleotides: TGCAGTGCTCGTCGTAACAATGGCTACACCTTC.

Comments on this clone: At one end, the junction sequence differs from germline, possibly due to a read error. This chain uses TRBV7-2 with TRBJ2-3; D is undetermined. The CDR3 sequence is 14 residues long. Germline V gives CDR1 SGHTA, CDR2 FQGNSA. CDR3 in amino acids: CASSLERTTDTQYF. The CDR3 DNA reads TGTGCCAGCAGTTTAGAGCGAACCACAGATACGCAGTATTTT.

This chain joins TRBV7-2 and TRBJ2-4; tentatively, D is TRBD1 (6 bases). CDR1 is SGHTA, CDR2 FQGNSA, per germline. V lost 3 bases to trimming and J lost 0 bases, with 15 bases between them. This CDR3 has 17 residues. CDR3 loop: CASSFRTAGVAKNIQYF. The CDR3 nucleotides are TGTGCCAGCAGCTTCAGGACCGCAGGGGTAGCCAAAAACATTCAGTACTTC.

The chain employs TRBV19 and TRBJ1-2; tentatively, D is TRBD1 (6 bases). Trimming cost V 0 bases and J 3 bases, with 14 bases left between them. CDR3 size: 16 residues. Per the germline V gene, CDR1 is LNHDA and CDR2 is SQIVND (reference sequence). This CDR3 reads CASSIDTFGQYYGYTF. The DNA of the CDR3 is TGTGCCAGTAGTATAGATACTTTTGGACAGTACTATGGCTACACCTTC.

J is TRBJ2-1 and V is TRBV4-2; 8 bases are a match to TRBD1. V shed 2 bases, J shed 5 bases, and the junction held 8 bases outside the gene matches. This CDR3 spans 16 amino acids. Germline V gives CDR1 LGHNA, CDR2 YNFKEQ. The CDR3 sequence: CASSQTRQGLNNEQFF. The CDR3 coding sequence is TGTGCCAGCAGCCAAACCAGACAGGGGTTAAACAATGAGCAGTTCTTC.

The chain links TRBV6-2 or TRBV6-3 to TRBJ2-3, with 14 bases matching TRBD2. CDR3 size: 18 residues. The V gene end was trimmed by 8 bases and the J gene end by 1 base; junction bases not matched to a gene: 11. Germline V gene sequence: CDR1 MNHEY, CDR2 SVGEGT. The CDR3 loop is CASGQKPGLAGGTDTQYF. The CDR3 coding sequence is TGTGCCAGCGGCCAGAAGCCGGGACTAGCGGGGGGCACAGATACGCAGTATTTT.

This chain links TRBV19 with TRBJ2-1; 9 nucleotides line up with TRBD2. V was pared by 7 bases and J by 5 bases, with 6 bases of the junction left unmatched. The CDR3 spans 14 residues. Germline loops: CDR1 LNHDA, CDR2 SQIVND (reference sequence). The CDR3 sequence is CASNLGLADNEQFF. CDR3 nucleotide sequence: TGTGCCAGTAATCTGGGACTAGCCGACAATGAGCAGTTCTTC.

This chain connects TRBV20-1 to TRBJ1-4; TRBD1 agrees at 10 bases. The CDR3 covers 19 residues. V was pared by 6 bases and J by 3 bases, with 19 bases of the junction left unmatched. Germline V lookup: CDR1 DFQATT, CDR2 SNEGSKA (reference sequence). In DNA form, the CDR3 reads TGCAGTGCGAGTCCCAGGGACAGGGGCTTAATTGGGTCTAATGAAAAACTGTTTTTT. Protein product: CSASPRDRGLIGSNEKLFF.

By share, this clone ranks as medium-sized. CDR3 sequence reads: CSVPGAFF. The CDR3 bases are TGCAGCGTCCCAGGGGCTTTCTTT. V and J are TRBV29-1 and TRBJ1-1, with a possible D match to TRBD1 (5 bases). The CDR3 consists of 8 residues. Trimming took off 6 bases at V and 11 bases at J, with 7 bases between the two ends. Germline lookup yields CDR1 SQVTM and CDR2 ANQGSEA.

The chain links TRBV9 to TRBJ2-3; 8 bases are a match to TRBD2. J gave up 5 bases and V 0 bases, and 8 bases lay outside the gene matches. Germline CDR1 SGDLS, CDR2 YYNGEE. This CDR3 has 16 amino acids. CDR3 sequence reads: CASSVASGSSKDTQYF. Here the CDR3 DNA reads TGTGCCAGCAGCGTAGCCAGCGGGAGTTCTAAAGATACGCAGTATTTT. The variable domain in full, completed from reference TRBV9 and TRBJ2-3, reads DSGVTQTPKHLITATGQRVTLRCSPRSGDLSVYWYQQSLDQGLQFLIQYYNGEERAKGNILERFSAQQFPDLHSELNLSSLELGDSALYFCASSVASGSSKDTQYFGPGTRLTVL.

V and J are TRBV2 and TRBJ2-5, with TRBD2 matching over 10 bases. The CDR3 covers 14 residues. V lost 4 bases and J lost 5; bases outside the gene matches: 4. In germline, CDR1 is SNHLY, CDR2 FYNNEI. This chain's CDR3 is CASSVLAGLETQYF. CDR3 bases: TGTGCCAGCAGTGTACTAGCGGGATTGGAGACCCAGTACTTC.